These 6 T cell receptor beta chains came from one sample sequenced in a study of cytomegalovirus exposure and HLA in healthy donors (dated by TCRdb to 2017 to 2019). The library came from the immunoSEQ multiplex PCR assay. The multiplex PCR relied on a mix of 60 forward primers for TCR Vbeta segments and 13 reverse primers for TCR Jbeta segments. Not all clones reach the TCRdb copy of this immuneACCESS table, which keeps in-frame sequences only. Checked studies attribute under half of the gap to unresolved V genes and leave the rest unexplained. This sample comprises fewer than 60,000 clones, around 62% of them detected only once. The ten largest clones represent about an eighth of the sample. Sequencing was carried out using PBMCs. These receptor sequences come from a human donor in good health.

This chain's CDR3 is CASSPEGQGYGYTF. DNA of the CDR3: TGTGCCAGCAGCCCCGAGGGACAGGGGTATGGCTACACCTTC. The chain couples TRBV9 to TRBJ1-2, with 10 bases matching TRBD1. The J segment lost 5 bases and the V segment lost 4 bases, leaving 5 bases of the junction unmatched. Germline V gene lookup returns CDR1 SGDLS and CDR2 YYNGEE. The CDR3 has 14 amino acids. The variable domain in full, with the rest retrieved from reference TRBV9 and TRBJ1-2, is DSGVTQTPKHLITATGQRVTLRCSPRSGDLSVYWYQQSLDQGLQFLIQYYNGEERAKGNILERFSAQQFPDLHSELNLSSLELGDSALYFCASSPEGQGYGYTFGSGTRLTVV.

The CDR3 region is CAWSDTGRGSSGSPLHF. As DNA, the CDR3 is TGTGCCTGGAGTGATACGGGCAGGGGCTCGAGTGGCTCACCCCTCCACTTT. The chain uses TRBV30 and TRBJ1-6; D is perhaps TRBD1 (6 bases). CDR1 and CDR2 (germline): GTSNPN, SVGIG (reference sequence). The V end was cut by 1 base, the J end by 10 bases, with 23 bases between. This CDR3 has 17 residues. Drawing the rest from reference TRBV30 and TRBJ1-6, the complete variable domain is SQTIHQWPATLVQPVGSPLSLECTVEGTSNPNLYWYRQAAGRGLQLLFYSVGIGQISSEVPQNLSASRPQDRQFILSSKKLLLSDSGFYLCAWSDTGRGSSGSPLHFGNGTRLTVT.

The table lists this clone with a count of one. J is TRBJ2-3 and V is TRBV27; D is perhaps TRBD2 (6 bases). The V gene lost 1 base and the J gene lost 2 bases, with 13 bases spanning the gap. The CDR3 spans 16 residues. CDR1 is MNHEY, CDR2 SMNVEV, per germline (reference sequence). The CDR3 region has the DNA TGTGCCAGCAGTTTATGGGGGGTAGCATCCACAGATACGCAGTATTTT. Translated: CASSLWGVASTDTQYF.

Comment on this clone: Sequence at one end of the junction differs from germline and may be a read error. This sequence joins TRBV7-9 and TRBJ1-3; 8 bases line up with TRBD1. There are 15 residues in the CDR3. Germline values: CDR1 SEHNR, CDR2 FQNEAQ (reference sequence). The CDR3 bases are TGTTCCAGCGTGAGACGGACAGGGCTTGCGGACACCATATATTTT. Its translation: CSSVRRTGLADTIYF.

The CDR3 loop is CASSLIGGYEQYF. As DNA, the CDR3 is TGTGCCAGCAGCCTTATAGGGGGCTACGAGCAGTACTTC. The gene calls are TRBV6-5 and TRBJ2-7, with D possibly being TRBD1 (6 bases). Germline V gene lookup returns CDR1 MNHEY and CDR2 SVGAGI. The CDR3 length is 13 residues. V was cut by 6 bases and J by 3 bases, with 12 bases left in between.

The chain employs TRBV4-1 and TRBJ1-3, with a possible D match to TRBD1 (6 bases). The CDR3 extends over 18 amino acids. The V and J ends lost 0 bases and 0 bases respectively, with 15 bases between them. Germline lookup yields CDR1 MGHRA and CDR2 YSYEKL. The CDR3 sequence: CASSQDGGGSLSGNTIYF. As DNA, the CDR3 is TGCGCCAGCAGCCAAGACGGGGGCGGGAGCCTCTCTGGAAACACCATATATTTT.